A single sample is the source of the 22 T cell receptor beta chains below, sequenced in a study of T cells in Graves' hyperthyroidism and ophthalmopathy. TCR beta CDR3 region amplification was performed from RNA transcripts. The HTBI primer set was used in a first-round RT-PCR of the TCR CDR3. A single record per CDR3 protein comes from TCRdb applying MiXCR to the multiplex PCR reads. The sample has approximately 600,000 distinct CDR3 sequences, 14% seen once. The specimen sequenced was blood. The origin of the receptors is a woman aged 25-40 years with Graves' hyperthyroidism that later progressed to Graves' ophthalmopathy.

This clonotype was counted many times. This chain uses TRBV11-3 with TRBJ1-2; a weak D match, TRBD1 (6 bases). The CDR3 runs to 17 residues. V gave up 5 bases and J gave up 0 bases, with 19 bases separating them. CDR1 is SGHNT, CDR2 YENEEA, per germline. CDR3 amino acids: CASSTSNRDTANYGYTF. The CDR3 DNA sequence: TGTGCCAGCAGCACCTCCAATCGGGACACAGCTAACTATGGCTACACCTTC.

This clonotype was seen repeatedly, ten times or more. The DNA of the CDR3 is TGTGCCAGCCACCCAGGGGTGGGCTATGGCTACACCTTC. Its protein is CASHPGVGYGYTF. This rearrangement joins TRBV19 to TRBJ1-2; perhaps TRBD1 as D (6 bases). The CDR3 is 13 amino acids. Germline V gene lookup returns CDR1 LNHDA and CDR2 SQIVND (reference sequence). V dropped 9 bases and J dropped 4 bases, with 15 bases sitting between them.

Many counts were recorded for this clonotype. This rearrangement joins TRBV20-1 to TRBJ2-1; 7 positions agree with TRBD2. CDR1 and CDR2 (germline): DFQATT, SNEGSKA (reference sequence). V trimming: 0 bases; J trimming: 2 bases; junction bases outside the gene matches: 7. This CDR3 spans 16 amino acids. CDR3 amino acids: CSARDASGATYNEQFF. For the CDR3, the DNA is TGCAGTGCTAGAGATGCTAGCGGAGCGACCTACAATGAGCAGTTCTTC.

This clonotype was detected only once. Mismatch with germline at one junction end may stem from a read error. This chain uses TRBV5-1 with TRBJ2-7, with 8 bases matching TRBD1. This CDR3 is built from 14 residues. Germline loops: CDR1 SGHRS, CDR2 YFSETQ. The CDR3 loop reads CASSWGQASYEQYF. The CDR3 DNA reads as TGTGCCAGCAGCTGGGGACAGGCCTCCTACGAGCAGTACTTC.

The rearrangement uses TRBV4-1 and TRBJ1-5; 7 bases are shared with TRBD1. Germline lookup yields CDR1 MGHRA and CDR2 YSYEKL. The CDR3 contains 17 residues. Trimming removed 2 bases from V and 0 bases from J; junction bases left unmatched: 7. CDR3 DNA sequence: TGCGCCAGCAGCCAACCTACAGGGGACCATAGCAATCAGCCCCAGCATTTT. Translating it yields CASSQPTGDHSNQPQHF.

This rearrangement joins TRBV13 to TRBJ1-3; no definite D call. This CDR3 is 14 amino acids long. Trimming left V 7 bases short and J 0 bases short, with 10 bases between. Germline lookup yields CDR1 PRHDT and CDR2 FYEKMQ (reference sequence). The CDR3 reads CASTDEASGNTIYF. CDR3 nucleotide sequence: TGTGCCAGCACCGACGAGGCCTCTGGAAACACCATATATTTT.

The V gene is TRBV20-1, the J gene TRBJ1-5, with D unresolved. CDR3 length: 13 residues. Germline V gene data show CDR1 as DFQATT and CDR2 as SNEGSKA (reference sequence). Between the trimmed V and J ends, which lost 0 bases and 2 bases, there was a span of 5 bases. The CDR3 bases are TGCAGTGCTAGAGAGCAGGGCAATCAGCCCCAGCATTTT. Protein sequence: CSAREQGNQPQHF.

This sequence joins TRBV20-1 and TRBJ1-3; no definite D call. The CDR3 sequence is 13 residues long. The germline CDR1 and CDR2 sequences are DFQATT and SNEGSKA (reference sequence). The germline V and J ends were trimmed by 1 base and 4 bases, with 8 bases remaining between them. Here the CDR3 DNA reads TGCAGTGCTAGAGCCGGGTCCGGAAACACCATATATTTT. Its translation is CSARAGSGNTIYF.

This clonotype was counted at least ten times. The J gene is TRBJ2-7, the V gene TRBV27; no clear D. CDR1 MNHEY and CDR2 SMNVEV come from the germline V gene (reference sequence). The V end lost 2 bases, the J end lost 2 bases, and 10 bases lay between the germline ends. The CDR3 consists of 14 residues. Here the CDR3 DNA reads TGTGCCAGCAGTTTAGGGCCGAGAACCTACGAGCAGTACTTC. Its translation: CASSLGPRTYEQYF.

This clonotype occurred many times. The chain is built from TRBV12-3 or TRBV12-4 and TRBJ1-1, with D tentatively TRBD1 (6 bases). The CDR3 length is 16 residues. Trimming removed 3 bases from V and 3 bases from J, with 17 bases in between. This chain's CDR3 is CASSLGSGARYTEAFF. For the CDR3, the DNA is TGTGCCAGCAGTTTGGGGTCAGGGGCCAGGTACACTGAAGCTTTCTTT.

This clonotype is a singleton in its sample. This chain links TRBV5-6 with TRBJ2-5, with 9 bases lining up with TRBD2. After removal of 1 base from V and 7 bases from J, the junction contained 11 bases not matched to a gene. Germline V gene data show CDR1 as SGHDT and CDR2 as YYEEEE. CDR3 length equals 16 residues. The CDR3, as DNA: TGTGCCAGCAGCTTGCGGCTAGCGGGATTCGGGGCGACCCAGTACTTC. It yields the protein CASSLRLAGFGATQYF.

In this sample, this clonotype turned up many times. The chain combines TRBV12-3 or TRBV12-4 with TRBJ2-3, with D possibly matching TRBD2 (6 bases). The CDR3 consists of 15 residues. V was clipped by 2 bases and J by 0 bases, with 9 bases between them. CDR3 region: CASSLLGGSTDTQYF. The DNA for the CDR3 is TGTGCCAGCAGTTTACTCGGAGGGAGCACAGATACGCAGTATTTT.

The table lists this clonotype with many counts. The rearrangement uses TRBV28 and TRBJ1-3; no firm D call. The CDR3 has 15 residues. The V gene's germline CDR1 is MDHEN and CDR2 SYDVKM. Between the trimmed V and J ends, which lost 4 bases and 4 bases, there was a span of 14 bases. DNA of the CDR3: TGTGCCAGCAGTTGGAGAAATTTGAAAGGAAACACCATATATTTT. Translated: CASSWRNLKGNTIYF.

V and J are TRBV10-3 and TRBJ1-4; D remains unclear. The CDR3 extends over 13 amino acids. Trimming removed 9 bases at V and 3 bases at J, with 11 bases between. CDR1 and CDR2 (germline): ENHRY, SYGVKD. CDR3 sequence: CAMSSAPNEKLFF. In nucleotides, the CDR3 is TGTGCCATGTCCTCAGCGCCTAATGAAAAACTGTTTTTT.

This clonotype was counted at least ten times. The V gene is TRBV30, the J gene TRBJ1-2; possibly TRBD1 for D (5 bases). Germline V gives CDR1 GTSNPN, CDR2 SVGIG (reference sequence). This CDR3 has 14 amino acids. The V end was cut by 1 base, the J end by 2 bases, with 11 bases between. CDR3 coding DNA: TGTGCCTGGAGTGCGGGGCGGGCGAACTATGGCTACACCTTC. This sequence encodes CAWSAGRANYGYTF.

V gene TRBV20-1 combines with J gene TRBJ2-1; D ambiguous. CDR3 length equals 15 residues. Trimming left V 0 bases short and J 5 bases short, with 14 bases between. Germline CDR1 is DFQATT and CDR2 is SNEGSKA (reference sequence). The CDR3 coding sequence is TGCAGTGCTAGAGACCCAAGTTTGAGGAACAATGAGCAGTTCTTC. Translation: CSARDPSLRNNEQFF.

CDR3 bases: TGTGCCAGCACTTCAGGTCCGAACGGGTTGTCACCCCTCCACTTT. It specifies CASTSGPNGLSPLHF. The chain recombines TRBV28 with TRBJ1-6; D gene unclear. Germline CDR1 reads MDHEN; CDR2 reads SYDVKM. The CDR3 runs to 15 residues. V dropped 7 bases and J dropped 10 bases, with 20 bases sitting between them.

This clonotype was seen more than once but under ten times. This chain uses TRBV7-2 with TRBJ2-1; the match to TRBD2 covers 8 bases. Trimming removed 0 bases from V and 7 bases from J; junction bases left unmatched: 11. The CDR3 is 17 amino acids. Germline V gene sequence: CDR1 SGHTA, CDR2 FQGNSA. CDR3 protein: CASSLAPTDSGGNEQFF. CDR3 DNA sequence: TGTGCCAGCAGCTTAGCCCCGACGGACTCGGGGGGGAATGAGCAGTTCTTC.

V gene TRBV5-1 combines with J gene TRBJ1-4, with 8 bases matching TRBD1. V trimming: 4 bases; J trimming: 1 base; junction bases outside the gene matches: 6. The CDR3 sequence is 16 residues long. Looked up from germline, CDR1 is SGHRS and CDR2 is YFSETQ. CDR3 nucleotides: TGCGCCAGCAGCAGAGGACAGGGACAAACTAATGAAAAACTGTTTTTT. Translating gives CASSRGQGQTNEKLFF.

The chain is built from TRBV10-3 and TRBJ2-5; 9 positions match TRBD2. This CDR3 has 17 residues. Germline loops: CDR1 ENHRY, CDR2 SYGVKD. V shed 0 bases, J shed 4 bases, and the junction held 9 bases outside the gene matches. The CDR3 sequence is CAISESMAGGVRETQYF. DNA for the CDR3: TGTGCCATCAGTGAGTCGATGGCGGGAGGGGTGAGAGAGACCCAGTACTTC.

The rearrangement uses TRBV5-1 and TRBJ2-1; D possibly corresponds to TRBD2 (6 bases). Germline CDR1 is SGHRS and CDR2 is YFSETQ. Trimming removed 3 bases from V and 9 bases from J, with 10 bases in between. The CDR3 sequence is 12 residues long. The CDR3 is CASSSPGSEQFF. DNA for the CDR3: TGCGCCAGCAGCTCCCCCGGGAGTGAGCAGTTCTTC.

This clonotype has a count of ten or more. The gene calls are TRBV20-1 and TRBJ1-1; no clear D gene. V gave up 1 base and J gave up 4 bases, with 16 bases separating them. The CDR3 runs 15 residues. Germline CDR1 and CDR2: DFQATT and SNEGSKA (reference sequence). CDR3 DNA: TGCAGTGCTAGAGGGATTAGGAAGGGTCCCACTGAAGCTTTCTTT. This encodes CSARGIRKGPTEAFF.